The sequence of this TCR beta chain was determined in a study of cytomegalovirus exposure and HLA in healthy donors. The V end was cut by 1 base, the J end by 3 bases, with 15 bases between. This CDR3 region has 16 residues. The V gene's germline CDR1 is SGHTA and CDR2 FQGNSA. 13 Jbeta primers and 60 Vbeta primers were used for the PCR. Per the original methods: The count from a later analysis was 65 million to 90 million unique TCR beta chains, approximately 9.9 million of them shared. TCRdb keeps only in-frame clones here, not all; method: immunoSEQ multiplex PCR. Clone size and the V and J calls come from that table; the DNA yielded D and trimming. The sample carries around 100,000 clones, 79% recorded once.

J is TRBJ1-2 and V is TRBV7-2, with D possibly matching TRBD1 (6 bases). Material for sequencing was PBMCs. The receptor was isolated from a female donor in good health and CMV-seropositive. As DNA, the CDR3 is TGTGCCAGCAGCTTAGTCCAGGGCGCAGGGGACTATGGCTACACCTTC. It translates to CASSLVQGAGDYGYTF.